The rows below give T cell receptor beta chains drawn from one sample of a study of graft-versus-host responses after intestinal transplantation. Generated by immunoSEQ multiplex PCR, the TCRdb table keeps only in-frame clones and is missing some. Of about 80,000 clones detected, about 90% appear once; the ten largest clones hold roughly 0.72%. Source: PBMCs, taken 98 days after intestinal transplantation. The source of these receptors is a human patient who received an intestinal transplant, so some T cells may come from the graft donor. Both conserved end residues are part of each CDR3. The D gene is left open where the match is weak. Rows give clone size only sometimes, using once, few, many, or a class for an expanded clone.

DNA	CDR3	J	size	D	V
TGTGCCAGCAGTGCCCCTCCCAGGGGAAGCATCAACGAGCAGTACTTC	CASSAPPRGSINEQYF	TRBJ2-7	NA	NA	TRBV11-1
TGTGCCAGCAGTATAGAATGGGGAGCTAGCGGGGCTCAAGAGACCCAGTACTTC	CASSIEWGASGAQETQYF	TRBJ2-5	NA	TRBD2	TRBV19
TGTGCCAGCAGCGTAGACCGACTAGCGGGGGGGGATGAGCAGTTCTTC	CASSVDRLAGGDEQFF	TRBJ2-1	NA	TRBD2	TRBV9
TGTGCCAGCAGTTACCTCCCGGGACCGAACTACGAGCAGTACTTC	CASSYLPGPNYEQYF	TRBJ2-7	few	NA	TRBV6-5
TGCGCCAGCAGCTTGGACGGGACAGGGGAAGGGGACGAGCAGTACTTC	CASSLDGTGEGDEQYF	TRBJ2-7	NA	TRBD1	TRBV5-1
TGTGCCAGCAGTTCCCAGCGGACAGGGAGCTATGGCTACACCTTC	CASSSQRTGSYGYTF	TRBJ1-2	NA	TRBD1	TRBV2
TGTGCCAGCAGCGTAGAAACAGGGACCAATGAGCAGTTCTTC	CASSVETGTNEQFF	TRBJ2-1	NA	NA	TRBV9
TGTGCCAGCAATGAACAGGGTTCAGGCTCCTACAATGAGCAGTTCTTC	CASNEQGSGSYNEQFF	TRBJ2-1	NA	NA	TRBV2
TGCGCCAGCAGCTTGGGGCAGATCCCCTCCTACGAGCAGTACTTC	CASSLGQIPSYEQYF	TRBJ2-7	NA	NA	TRBV5-1
TGTGCCAGCAGTGGGGGGTCCTACTCCTACAATGAGCAGTTCTTC	CASSGGSYSYNEQFF	TRBJ2-1	NA	NA	TRBV2
TGTGCCAGCAGGGGGTCGGGCACAGATACGCAGTATTTT	CASRGSGTDTQYF	TRBJ2-3	NA	NA	TRBV6-5
TGCGCCAGCAGCCAAGAGGTTCGCGATGAGCAGTTCTTC	CASSQEVRDEQFF	TRBJ2-1	NA	NA	TRBV4-1
TGTGCCGTAGCGGGGGGAAGCACAGATACGCAGTATTTT	CAVAGGSTDTQYF	TRBJ2-3	NA	TRBD2	TRBV2
TGCGCCAGCAGCCTGGGACTAGCCAAAAACATTCAGTACTTC	CASSLGLAKNIQYF	TRBJ2-4	NA	NA	TRBV4-1
TGCGCCAGCAGTTCCGCAGGGGGCGCGGTAGAGACCCAGTACTTC	CASSSAGGAVETQYF	TRBJ2-5	NA	TRBD1	TRBV5-1
TGTGCCAGCAGCTTAACAGGGAACACCGGGGAGCTGTTTTTT	CASSLTGNTGELFF	TRBJ2-2	NA	NA	TRBV7-6
TGTGCCCCTCTTCTGACAGGGGACCCAGAGGAATCCTACGAGCAGTACTTC	CAPLLTGDPEESYEQYF	TRBJ2-7	NA	TRBD1	TRBV7-7
TGCGCCAGCAGCTTCCAAGGTAACACTGAAGCTTTCTTT	CASSFQGNTEAFF	TRBJ1-1	NA	NA	TRBV5-1
TGTGCCAGCAGTTTTGAATCGACTAGCGGCTACACAGATACGCAGTATTTT	CASSFESTSGYTDTQYF	TRBJ2-3	NA	TRBD2	TRBV27
TGTGCCAGCACCGCCGGGTCCCCCTACGAGCAGTACTTC	CASTAGSPYEQYF	TRBJ2-7	NA	NA	TRBV6-5
TGTGCCAGTAGTATAAGTGGCAAAAAACTAACTGAAGCTTTCTTT	CASSISGKKLTEAFF	TRBJ1-1	once	NA	TRBV19
TGTGCCAGCAGCCGAACCGCAGGGGTACAGGAGACCCGGTACTTC	CASSRTAGVQETRYF	TRBJ2-5	NA	NA	TRBV7-6
TGTGCCAGTAGTATAATCGCCGGACAGGGGAACACTGAAGCTTTCTTT	CASSIIAGQGNTEAFF	TRBJ1-1	NA	TRBD1	TRBV19
TGTGCCAGCAGCTTGGACGGGGGTTATGGCTACACCTTC	CASSLDGGYGYTF	TRBJ1-2	NA	NA	TRBV5-4
TGTGCCAGCAGCCTCTACTACGAGCAGTACTTC	CASSLYYEQYF	TRBJ2-7	NA	NA	TRBV7-2
TGTGCCAGCAGCTTAGAAGGGCTAGCGGGCTCCTACGAGCAGTACTTC	CASSLEGLAGSYEQYF	TRBJ2-7	NA	TRBD2	TRBV7-9
TGTGCCTGGAAGACCGGGGGGGCGAACACCGGGGAGCTGTTTTTT	CAWKTGGANTGELFF	TRBJ2-2	NA	TRBD2	TRBV30
TGTGCCAGCAGCTTGGGGGGGCCCAATCAGCCCCAGCATTTT	CASSLGGPNQPQHF	TRBJ1-5	once	NA	TRBV13
TGTGCCAGCAGCCAAGTTCTAGCGGGAGGACCCCCCCACAATGAGCAGTTCTTC	CASSQVLAGGPPHNEQFF	TRBJ2-1	NA	TRBD2	TRBV14
TGTGCCAGCAGCTTTGGCTCTGGGGCCAACGTCCTGACTTTC	CASSFGSGANVLTF	TRBJ2-6	NA	NA	TRBV5-4
TGCAGCGTTGAAGATCCCGGGTGGGGCTACGAGCAGTACTTC	CSVEDPGWGYEQYF	TRBJ2-7	NA	NA	TRBV29-1